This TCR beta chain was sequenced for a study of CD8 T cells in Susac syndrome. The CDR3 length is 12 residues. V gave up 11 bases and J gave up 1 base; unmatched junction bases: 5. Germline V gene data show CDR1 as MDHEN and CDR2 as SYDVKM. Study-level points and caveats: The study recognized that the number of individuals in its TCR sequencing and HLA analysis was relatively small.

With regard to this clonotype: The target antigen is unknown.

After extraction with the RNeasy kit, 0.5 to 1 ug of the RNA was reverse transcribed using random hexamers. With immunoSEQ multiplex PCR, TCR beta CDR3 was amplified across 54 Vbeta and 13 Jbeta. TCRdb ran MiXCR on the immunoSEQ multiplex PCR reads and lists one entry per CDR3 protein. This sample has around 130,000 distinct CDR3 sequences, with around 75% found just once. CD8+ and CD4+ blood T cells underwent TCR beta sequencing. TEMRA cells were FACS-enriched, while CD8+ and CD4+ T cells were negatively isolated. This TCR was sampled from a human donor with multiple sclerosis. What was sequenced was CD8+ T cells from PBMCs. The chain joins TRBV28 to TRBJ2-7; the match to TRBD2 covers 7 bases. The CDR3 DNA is TGTGCCGTTTCGGGGGGTTCCTACGAGCAGTACTTC. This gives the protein CAVSGGSYEQYF.